These 26 T cell receptor beta chains share one sample of origin, sequenced in a study of blood T cell repertoires in COVID-19. Profiled with immunoSEQ multiplex PCR; TCRdb holds only in-frame clones, not every one. The data hold about 140,000 clones, with about 80% observed a single time. Specimen: peripheral blood. These TCRs come from a human donor in a cohort sampled during active COVID-19.

This clone was seen only once. The rearrangement joins TRBV7-2 to TRBJ2-3; 8 bases fit TRBD2. The CDR3 consists of 18 residues. J was trimmed by 1 base and V by 1 base; bases with no gene match: 10. Germline lookup yields CDR1 SGHTA and CDR2 FQGNSA. The CDR3 DNA follows: TGTGCCAGCAGCTTAGTAGGTCGGGGGGGGCAACGCACAGATACGCAGTATTTT. Its protein is CASSLVGRGGQRTDTQYF.

The chain combines TRBV6-4 with TRBJ2-7; perhaps TRBD1 as D (6 bases). Germline-derived CDR1 and CDR2 are MRHNA and SNTAGT. V lost 3 bases to trimming and J lost 1 base, with 10 bases between them. The CDR3 is 14 amino acids. CDR3 nucleotide sequence: TGTGCCAGCAGTGAAAGGCAGGGGTCCTACGAGCAGTACTTC. This gives the protein CASSERQGSYEQYF.

The chain joins TRBV30 to TRBJ1-1; no clear D. Germline values: CDR1 GTSNPN, CDR2 SVGIG (reference sequence). This CDR3 is 14 amino acids long. With 0 bases removed from V and 2 bases from J, the gap between germline ends came to 10 bases. CDR3: CAWSVRRLNTEAFF. The CDR3 coding sequence is TGTGCCTGGAGTGTACGCAGGCTAAACACTGAAGCTTTCTTT. The variable domain in full, completed from reference TRBV30 and TRBJ1-1, reads SQTIHQWPATLVQPVGSPLSLECTVEGTSNPNLYWYRQAAGRGLQLLFYSVGIGQISSEVPQNLSASRPQDRQFILSSKKLLLSDSGFYLCAWSVRRLNTEAFFGQGTRLTVV.

The chain carries TRBV7-8 and TRBJ2-7, with 7 bases identical to TRBD2. The germline V gene has CDR1 SGHVS and CDR2 FQNEAQ. With V trimmed by 5 bases and J by 2 bases, 24 bases remained unmatched. The CDR3 extends over 20 amino acids. The CDR3 DNA follows: TGTGCCAGCAGCCGAGAGGTGGTGTCGAAGCGGGGAAATAGCGCCTACGAGCAGTACTTC. This codes for CASSREVVSKRGNSAYEQYF.

The chain combines TRBV27 with TRBJ2-4; the D gene is possibly TRBD1 (6 bases). V dropped 5 bases and J dropped 0 bases, with 11 bases sitting between them. CDR1 MNHEY and CDR2 SMNVEV come from the germline V gene (reference sequence). There are 15 residues in the CDR3. CDR3 coding DNA: TGTGCCAGCAGTACGGGACAACTAGCCAAAAACATTCAGTACTTC. It translates to CASSTGQLAKNIQYF.

V is TRBV6-5 and J is TRBJ1-2, with 8 positions matching TRBD1. This CDR3 is 13 amino acids long. Germline assignment: CDR1 MNHEY and CDR2 SVGAGI. V was clipped by 6 bases and J by 4 bases; unmatched bases: 4. The CDR3 spells CASRQGAGYGYTF. DNA of the CDR3: TGTGCCAGCAGGCAGGGGGCGGGCTATGGCTACACCTTC.

This chain links TRBV28 with TRBJ1-4; 7 bases match TRBD1. After removal of 5 bases from V and 7 bases from J, the junction contained 13 bases not matched to a gene. From germline, CDR1 is MDHEN and CDR2 SYDVKM. This CDR3 comprises 16 residues. The CDR3 protein is CASSGETGRSTEKLFF. Here the CDR3 DNA reads TGTGCCAGCAGTGGTGAGACAGGGCGGAGTACTGAAAAACTGTTTTTT. The full variable domain, with the rest looked up from reference TRBV28 and TRBJ1-4, is DVKVTQSSRYLVKRTGEKVFLECVQDMDHENMFWYRQDPGLGLRLIYFSYDVKMKEKGDIPEGYSVSREKKERFSLILESASTNQTSMYLCASSGETGRSTEKLFFGSGTQLSVL.

V is TRBV3-1 (or the pseudogene TRBV3-2) and J is TRBJ2-7, with D perhaps TRBD1 (5 bases). The CDR3 is 17 residues long. Trimming stripped 0 bases from V and 2 bases from J, with 17 bases between. Germline-derived CDR1 and CDR2 are LGHDT and YNNKEL (reference sequence). CDR3 DNA: TGTGCCAGCAGCCAAGACCCGACCGGCAGGGCGGCCTACGAGCAGTACTTC. Residues: CASSQDPTGRAAYEQYF.

The chain has TRBV5-6 and TRBJ1-5; 8 bases fit TRBD1. The CDR3 is 15 amino acids. J lost 6 bases, V lost 1 base, and 6 bases had no gene match. Germline V gene data show CDR1 as SGHDT and CDR2 as YYEEEE. CDR3 in DNA: TGTGCCAGCAGCTTGTCGCAGGGGGCAATTCAGCCCCAGCATTTT. Residues: CASSLSQGAIQPQHF.

The chain employs TRBV18 and TRBJ1-1; no definite D call. The ends were cut back, 0 bases at V and 11 bases at J, with 13 bases in the middle. CDR3 length: 13 residues. Germline-derived CDR1 and CDR2 are KGHSH and LQKENI. This chain's CDR3 is CASSPPGMYMAFF. The CDR3 bases are TGTGCCAGCTCACCACCGGGCATGTACATGGCTTTCTTT.

This clone was seen just once. The chain couples TRBV2 to TRBJ2-2, with no clear D. Germline CDR1 is SNHLY and CDR2 is FYNNEI. The CDR3 spans 13 residues. The V end lost 4 bases, the J end lost 2 bases, and 5 bases lay between the germline ends. The CDR3 region has the DNA TGTGCCAGCAGTGCTATTAACACCGGGGAGCTGTTTTTT. Protein product: CASSAINTGELFF.

The chain links TRBV10-3 to TRBJ2-3, with D unresolved. This CDR3 contains 13 residues. CDR1 is ENHRY and CDR2 is SYGVKD in the germline V gene. The V and J ends lost 10 bases and 4 bases respectively, with 15 bases between them. CDR3 nucleotide sequence: TGTGCCACTCTAAGCGTCGGTCCAGATACGCAGTATTTT. This codes for CATLSVGPDTQYF.

The V and J genes are TRBV19 and TRBJ2-6; no reliable D call. The germline CDR1 and CDR2 sequences are LNHDA and SQIVND (reference sequence). V was cut by 7 bases and J by 0 bases, with 13 bases left in between. The CDR3 length is 16 residues. The CDR3 here is CASTTLSGSGANVLTF. The CDR3 coding sequence is TGTGCCAGTACCACACTGTCGGGCTCTGGGGCCAACGTCCTGACTTTC.

The rearrangement links TRBV15 to TRBJ2-1; TRBD1 might be the D (5 bases). The CDR3 covers 16 residues. Germline V lookup: CDR1 LNHNV, CDR2 YYDKDF (reference sequence). Trimming took off 2 bases at V and 0 bases at J, with 11 bases between the two ends. CDR3 protein: CATSRKQAPSYNEQFF. The CDR3 DNA sequence: TGTGCCACCAGCAGAAAACAGGCGCCCTCCTACAATGAGCAGTTCTTC.

The chain recombines TRBV6-5 with TRBJ1-5; a possible D gene is TRBD1 (6 bases). This CDR3 spans 15 amino acids. CDR1 is MNHEY and CDR2 is SVGAGI in the germline V gene. V lost 5 bases, J lost 7 bases, and 18 bases lay in between. CDR3 bases: TGTGCCAGCAGTCCTTCAACAGGGATGGGACAGCCCCAGCATTTT. This sequence encodes CASSPSTGMGQPQHF.

The V and J genes are TRBV10-2 and TRBJ1-5; D not certain. The CDR3 loop spans 12 amino acids. Germline V gene data show CDR1 as WSHSY and CDR2 as SAAADI. The V gene lost 2 bases and the J gene lost 4 bases, with 3 bases spanning the gap. This CDR3 reads CASSEPNQPQHF. The CDR3 coding sequence is TGCGCCAGCAGTGAGCCAAATCAGCCCCAGCATTTT.

The chain couples TRBV7-9 to TRBJ2-7; D gene uncertain. Germline V gives CDR1 SEHNR, CDR2 FQNEAQ (reference sequence). CDR3 size: 15 residues. V lost 2 bases, J lost 2 bases, and 13 bases lay in between. This CDR3 reads CASSLPLTRTYEQYF. The CDR3 DNA reads as TGTGCCAGCAGCTTACCTTTGACACGAACCTACGAGCAGTACTTC.

The chain couples TRBV19 to TRBJ1-2, with D unclear. Trimming stripped 8 bases from V and 5 bases from J, with 9 bases between. Germline CDR1 reads LNHDA; CDR2 reads SQIVND (reference sequence). The CDR3 extends over 11 amino acids. The CDR3 here is CASRGSYGYTF. The CDR3, as DNA: TGTGCCAGTCGGGGTAGTTATGGCTACACCTTC.

The CDR3 DNA follows: TGTGCCAGCTTCCGAAGCAGCGACACTGAAGCTTTCTTT. Translation: CASFRSSDTEAFF. The chain joins TRBV12-3 or TRBV12-4 to TRBJ1-1; no definite D call. CDR3 length: 13 amino acids. The V end lost 8 bases, the J end lost 3 bases, and 13 bases lay between the germline ends.

The rearrangement joins TRBV7-3 to TRBJ1-2; D call uncertain. Per the germline V gene, CDR1 is SGHTA and CDR2 is FQGTGA. With 1 base removed from V and 7 bases from J, the gap between germline ends came to 16 bases. The CDR3 is 15 amino acids. CDR3 nucleotide sequence: TGTGCCAGCAGCTTAAACAGCCAATCTCTGGCTGGCTACACCTTC. Protein: CASSLNSQSLAGYTF.

The rearrangement links TRBV5-4 to TRBJ1-4; TRBD1 agrees at 9 bases. Germline CDR1 reads SGHNT; CDR2 reads YYREEE (reference sequence). V lost 5 bases, J lost 4 bases, and 6 bases stayed unmatched. The CDR3 is 15 residues long. In DNA form, the CDR3 reads TGTGCCAGCAGTTCACAGGGGGCGGATAATGAAAAACTGTTTTTT. This encodes CASSSQGADNEKLFF.

This clone appeared once. The chain combines TRBV3-1 (or the pseudogene TRBV3-2) with TRBJ1-1; no firm D call. This CDR3 spans 14 amino acids. The germline V gene encodes CDR1 LGHDT and CDR2 YNNKEL (reference sequence). The V and J ends lost 6 bases and 1 base respectively, with 12 bases between them. CDR3 bases: TGTGCCAGCAGACACCCGGGAGAGAACACTGAAGCTTTCTTT. It translates to CASRHPGENTEAFF.

This sequence joins TRBV9 and TRBJ2-7; a weak D match, TRBD2 (5 bases). CDR3 length: 16 amino acids. V lost 3 bases to trimming and J lost 2 bases, with 18 bases between them. The germline V gene has CDR1 SGDLS and CDR2 YYNGEE. CDR3 sequence: CASSGGLIKGPYEQYF. The CDR3 region has the DNA TGTGCCAGCAGCGGAGGACTGATTAAGGGTCCCTACGAGCAGTACTTC.

V usage is TRBV24-1 and J usage is TRBJ2-2; D is possibly TRBD1 (5 bases). Germline V gene sequence: CDR1 KGHDR, CDR2 SFDVKD. V was pared by 5 bases and J by 4 bases, with 13 bases between. The CDR3 has 15 residues. The CDR3 reads CATSVWQGGTGELFF. The CDR3 nucleotides read TGTGCCACCAGTGTCTGGCAGGGTGGCACCGGGGAGCTGTTTTTT.

In its sample, this clone was seen a few times. The J gene is TRBJ1-5, the V gene TRBV2; 9 nucleotides line up with TRBD1. Germline-derived CDR1 and CDR2 are SNHLY and FYNNEI. The CDR3 contains 17 residues. The junction had 9 bases not matched to a gene; V was cut back by 6 bases and J by 0 bases. CDR3 amino acids: CASSPGQGRFSNQPQHF. The CDR3 DNA follows: TGTGCCAGCAGCCCGGGACAGGGCCGATTTAGCAATCAGCCCCAGCATTTT.

The V gene is TRBV5-1, the J gene TRBJ2-1; tentative D call: TRBD2 (7 bases). This CDR3 has 15 residues. Trimming removed 2 bases from V and 4 bases from J, with 13 bases in between. Germline V gene data show CDR1 as SGHRS and CDR2 as YFSETQ. This CDR3 reads CASSFLGGQYNEQFF. The CDR3 DNA is TGCGCCAGCAGCTTCCTCGGGGGGCAATACAATGAGCAGTTCTTC.